A selection of T cell receptor beta chains follows, all from one sample in a study of CD8+ T cells in alopecia areata. Clones were sequenced by immunoSEQ multiplex PCR, and TCRdb holds only the in-frame ones, with some missing. The sample records fewer than 110,000 clones, 70% to 90% being singletons. Material: CD8+ T cells sorted from blood, obtained around week 31, from a patient treated with tofacitinib. The receptors were sampled from a human donor with alopecia areata. The CDR3 runs from the conserved cysteine through the conserved F or W. D genes are given only for firm matches. The size entry is marked missing in some rows and otherwise reads once, few, many or a size class.

. | TRBJ2-3 | TRBV9 | TRBD2 | TGTGCCAGCAGCCTTAGCGGGGGGAGCACAGATACGCAGTATTTT | CASSLSGGSTDTQYF
. | TRBJ1-1 | TRBV7-6 | TRBD1 | TGTGCCAGCAGCTTAGGGACAGGGTTCACTGAAGCTTTCTTT | CASSLGTGFTEAFF
. | TRBJ2-5 | TRBV9 | . | TGTGCCAGCAGCGTACAGGGGAGCCAAGAGACCCAGTACTTC | CASSVQGSQETQYF
. | TRBJ2-7 | TRBV10-3 | . | TGTGCCATTCGGACAGCCTCCTACGAGCAGTACTTC | CAIRTASYEQYF
. | TRBJ1-6 | TRBV27 | TRBD1 | TGTGCCAGCAGTTCGACAGGGGTAGATTCACCCCTCCACTTT | CASSSTGVDSPLHF
. | TRBJ2-7 | TRBV5-4 | TRBD2 | TGTGCCAGCAGCCCCTCTAGCGGGGGGTCCTACGAGCAGTACTTC | CASSPSSGGSYEQYF
. | TRBJ2-1 | TRBV29-1 | TRBD2 | TGCAGCGTTGGGGGGGGGACTGAGCAGTTCTTC | CSVGGGTEQFF
. | TRBJ2-7 | TRBV5-6 | . | TGTGCCAGCAGCTTTAGTACCTACGAGCAGTACTTC | CASSFSTYEQYF
. | TRBJ2-7 | TRBV5-1 | . | TGCGCCAGCAGCCATATGGGCTACGAGCAGTACTTC | CASSHMGYEQYF
once | TRBJ1-2 | TRBV5-1 | . | TGCGCCAGCAGCTTGGCCGGCGGGGCCCAAGCTAACTATGGCTACACCTTC | CASSLAGGAQANYGYTF
. | TRBJ2-3 | TRBV5-1 | . | TGCGCCAGCAGCTTGGCCGGATCTAGCACAGATACGCAGTATTTT | CASSLAGSSTDTQYF
. | TRBJ2-7 | TRBV5-1 | . | TGCGCCAGCAGCCCCCGACTCGACAGCCCCTACGAGCAGTACTTC | CASSPRLDSPYEQYF
. | TRBJ1-6 | TRBV7-8 | . | TGTGCCAGCAGCCCGGCGGGTACTATCTATAATTCACCCCTCCACTTT | CASSPAGTIYNSPLHF
once | TRBJ2-7 | TRBV7-2 | TRBD2 | TGTGCCAGCAGCCGTCCGACGGGGGGGGCCTACGAGCAGTACTTC | CASSRPTGGAYEQYF
. | TRBJ2-7 | TRBV6-5 | . | TGTGCCAGCAGCCATCGTGGAGTCCCCCACGAGCAGTACTTC | CASSHRGVPHEQYF
. | TRBJ2-7 | TRBV7-6 | . | TGTGCCAGCAGCTTAGAGGTTTCGGGGAGCGAGCAGTACTTC | CASSLEVSGSEQYF
. | TRBJ2-3 | TRBV5-4 | TRBD2 | TGTGCCAGCAGCCCTGGACTAGCGGGGGGACTAAACACAGATACGCAGTATTTT | CASSPGLAGGLNTDTQYF
. | TRBJ1-1 | TRBV5-6 | . | TGTGCCAGCAGCTCCGGGTGGACTGAAGCTTTCTTT | CASSSGWTEAFF
. | TRBJ2-3 | TRBV30 | TRBD2 | TGTGCCTGGAGTCTCAACGGGGGGGTGGCAGATACGCAGTATTTT | CAWSLNGGVADTQYF
. | TRBJ2-1 | TRBV7-9 | . | TGTGCCAGCAGCCCTCCCCTGTTGGGGGGGCCCTACAATGAGCAGTTCTTC | CASSPPLLGGPYNEQFF
few | TRBJ2-7 | TRBV4-1 | . | TGCGCCAGCAGCCAATTCGGCCCAGGGGACCCCTACGAGCAGTACTTC | CASSQFGPGDPYEQYF
. | TRBJ1-2 | TRBV5-6 | . | TGTGCCAGCAGCCCGGGCGCTAACTATGGCTACACCTTC | CASSPGANYGYTF
. | TRBJ2-1 | TRBV7-9 | TRBD1 | TGTGCCAGCAGCTTGGACAGGGAAGGGTACAATGAGCAGTTCTTC | CASSLDREGYNEQFF
. | TRBJ1-1 | TRBV19 | . | TGTGCCAGTAGTATAGGCGAGGGTATCGTTGACACTGAAGCTTTCTTT | CASSIGEGIVDTEAFF
. | TRBJ2-5 | TRBV6-5 | . | TGTGCCAGCAGTTACTCCCGCAGAATACGAGGGACCCAGTACTTC | CASSYSRRIRGTQYF
few | TRBJ2-7 | TRBV10-3 | . | TGTGCCAGCCAGGGTCTCGACGAGCAGTACTTC | CASQGLDEQYF
. | TRBJ2-7 | TRBV4-1 | . | TGCGCCAGCAGCCAAGAGGGTGCAAGATACTACGAGCAGTACTTC | CASSQEGARYYEQYF
. | TRBJ2-5 | TRBV5-1 | . | TGCGCCAGCACCGCGGGGGAGACCCAGTACTTC | CASTAGETQYF
. | TRBJ2-3 | TRBV10-2 | . | TGCGCCAGCAGTGAGTCAAGCGGGAGCACAGATACGCAGTATTTT | CASSESSGSTDTQYF
. | TRBJ2-7 | TRBV29-1 | TRBD1 | TGCAGCGTGTCCGGGGGACAGGGGACATACGAGCAGTACTTC | CSVSGGQGTYEQYF
once | TRBJ2-1 | TRBV29-1 | . | TGCAGCGTTGTTTTAGTCAATGAGCAGTTCTTC | CSVVLVNEQFF
. | TRBJ2-1 | TRBV4-1 | TRBD1 | TGCGCCAGCAGCCGGACAGGGGGTACCTACAATGAGCAGTTCTTC | CASSRTGGTYNEQFF
. | TRBJ2-5 | TRBV12-5 | . | TGTGCTAGTGGTTCACTCCTCGGGGGCCAAGAGACCCAGTACTTC | CASGSLLGGQETQYF
. | TRBJ2-7 | TRBV4-1 | TRBD1 | TGCGCCAGCAGCCAAGGATGGCAGGGGGCCTACGAGCAGTACTTC | CASSQGWQGAYEQYF
once | TRBJ2-1 | TRBV4-1 | . | TGCGCCAGCAGCCAAGAGGTGAGCTCCTACAATGAGCAGTTCTTC | CASSQEVSSYNEQFF
. | TRBJ2-5 | TRBV5-1 | . | TGCGCCAGCAGCTCCGGGATGGAGGAGACCCAGTACTTC | CASSSGMEETQYF
. | TRBJ1-1 | TRBV7-8 | . | TGTGCCAGCAGCTTAGCGGGGAGCGGGCAGGGGAACACTGAAGCTTTCTTT | CASSLAGSGQGNTEAFF
. | TRBJ2-7 | TRBV10-2 | TRBD2 | TGCGCCAGCACCCCGGGGGGGCCCTACGAGCAGTACTTC | CASTPGGPYEQYF
. | TRBJ2-7 | TRBV7-9 | TRBD1 | TGTGCCAGCAGCCCGCCGGGACAGGGGGCCTACGAGCAGTACTTC | CASSPPGQGAYEQYF
. | TRBJ1-6 | TRBV5-6 | . | TGTGCCAGCAGCCCCGCCGGAGGAGGGGCGAATTCACCCCTCCACTTT | CASSPAGGGANSPLHF
. | TRBJ1-4 | TRBV7-9 | . | TGTGCCAGCAGCTCGAACAGGGTTGCAACTAATGAAAAACTGTTTTTT | CASSSNRVATNEKLFF
. | TRBJ2-1 | TRBV9 | TRBD2 | TGTGCCAGCAGCGTAGAAGCCCTAGCGGCCTACAATGAGCAGTTCTTC | CASSVEALAAYNEQFF
. | TRBJ1-1 | TRBV9 | . | TGTGCCAGCAGCCCCAACGGGCTGAACACTGAAGCTTTCTTT | CASSPNGLNTEAFF
. | TRBJ2-7 | TRBV13 | . | TGTGCCAGCAGCTCGGACAGCTACGAGCAGTACTTC | CASSSDSYEQYF
few | TRBJ2-5 | TRBV29-1 | . | TGCAGCGTTGAAGGGCCTGTTTGGCGAGGGACCCAGTACTTC | CSVEGPVWRGTQYF
few | TRBJ1-1 | TRBV4-1 | . | TGCGCCAGCAGCCAACAGAACACTGAAGCTTTCTTT | CASSQQNTEAFF
. | TRBJ2-1 | TRBV10-1 | . | TGCGCCAGCAGTGAAGGGGAGATCGATGAGCAGTTCTTC | CASSEGEIDEQFF
. | TRBJ2-7 | TRBV7-9 | . | TGTGCCAGCAGTGGGGAGGACATCTCCTACGAGCAGTACTTC | CASSGEDISYEQYF
. | TRBJ2-7 | TRBV19 | . | TGTGCCAGTAGTATAGACGTTCGCTCCTACGAGCAGTACTTC | CASSIDVRSYEQYF
. | TRBJ2-2 | TRBV29-1 | . | TGCAGCGTTGTGTCCACCGGGGAGCTGTTTTTT | CSVVSTGELFF